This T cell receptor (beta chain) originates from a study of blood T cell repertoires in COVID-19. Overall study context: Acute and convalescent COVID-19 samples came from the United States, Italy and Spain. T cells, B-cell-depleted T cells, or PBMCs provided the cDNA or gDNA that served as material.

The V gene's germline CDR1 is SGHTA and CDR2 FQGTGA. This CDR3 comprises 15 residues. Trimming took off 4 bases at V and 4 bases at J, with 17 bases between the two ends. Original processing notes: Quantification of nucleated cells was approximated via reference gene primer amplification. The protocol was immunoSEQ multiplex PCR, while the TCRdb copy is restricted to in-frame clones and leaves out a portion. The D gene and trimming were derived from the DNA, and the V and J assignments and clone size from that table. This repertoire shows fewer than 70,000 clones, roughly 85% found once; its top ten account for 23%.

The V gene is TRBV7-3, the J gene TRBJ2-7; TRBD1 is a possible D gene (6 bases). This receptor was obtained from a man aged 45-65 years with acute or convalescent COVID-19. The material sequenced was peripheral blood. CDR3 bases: TGTGCCAGCAGCTATCAGGGGTGGTCGAAGTACGAGCAGTACTTC. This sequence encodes CASSYQGWSKYEQYF. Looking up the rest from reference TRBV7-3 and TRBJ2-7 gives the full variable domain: GAGVSQTPSNKVTEKGKYVELRCDPISGHTALYWYRQSLGQGPEFLIYFQGTGAADDSGLPNDRFFAVRPEGSVSTLKIQRTERGDSAVYLCASSYQGWSKYEQYFGPGTRLTVT.